The 2 T cell receptor beta chains listed next were all sequenced from one sample in a study of T cells in women clearing cervical HPV infection. Clones were sequenced by immunoSEQ multiplex PCR, and TCRdb holds only the in-frame ones, with some missing. Recorded here are 30,000 to 35,000 clones; the top ten clones represent less than 2%. The sequencing input was blood buffy coat. Source of these receptors: a woman between 18 and 70 years old with a cervical HPV16 infection that either progressed to CIN3+ or cleared (not recorded which).

In the case of this clone: The read finishes 3 residues shy of the CDR3 end, and the germline J gene is used to complete it. This chain uses TRBV2 with TRBJ1-2; tentatively, D is TRBD1 (6 bases). The V end lost 5 bases, the J end lost 4 bases, and 11 bases lay between the germline ends. Germline CDR1 reads SNHLY; CDR2 reads FYNNEI. There are 13 residues in the CDR3. CDR3 sequence: CASSRQEGYGYTF. CDR3 bases read: TGTGCCAGCAGTCGACAGGAGGGCTATGGC.

For this clone: The DNA ends 3 residues before the CDR3 does, and the rest of the CDR3 is filled in from the germline J gene. V usage is TRBV5-5 and J usage is TRBJ1-2, with 9 nucleotides matching TRBD1. V gave up 4 bases and J gave up 4 bases; unmatched junction bases: 8. Germline loops: CDR1 SGHKS, CDR2 YYEKEE (reference sequence). CDR3 size: 15 residues. Incomplete CDR3 DNA: TGTGCCAGCAGCGAGGGGACAGGGCTGCGCTATGGC. Its translation: CASSEGTGLRYG. The full CDR3 reads CASSEGTGLRYGYTF. The whole variable domain, filled in from reference TRBV5-5 and TRBJ1-2, reads DAGVTQSPTHLIKTRGQQVTLRCSPISGHKSVSWYQQVLGQGPQFIFQYYEKEERGRGNFPDRFSARQFPNYSSELNVNALLLGDSALYLCASSEGTGLRYGYTFGSGTRLTVV.